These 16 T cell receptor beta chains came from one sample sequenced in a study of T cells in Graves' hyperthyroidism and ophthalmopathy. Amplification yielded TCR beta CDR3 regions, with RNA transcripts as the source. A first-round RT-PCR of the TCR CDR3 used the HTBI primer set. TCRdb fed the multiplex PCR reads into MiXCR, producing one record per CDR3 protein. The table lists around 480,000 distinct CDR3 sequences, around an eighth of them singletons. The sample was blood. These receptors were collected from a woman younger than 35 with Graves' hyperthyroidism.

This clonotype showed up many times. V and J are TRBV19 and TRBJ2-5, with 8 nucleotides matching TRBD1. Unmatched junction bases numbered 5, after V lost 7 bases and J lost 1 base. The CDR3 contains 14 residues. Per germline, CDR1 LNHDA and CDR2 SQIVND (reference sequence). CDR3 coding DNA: TGTGCCAGTATAGGGGACAGGCTCCAAGAGACCCAGTACTTC. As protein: CASIGDRLQETQYF.

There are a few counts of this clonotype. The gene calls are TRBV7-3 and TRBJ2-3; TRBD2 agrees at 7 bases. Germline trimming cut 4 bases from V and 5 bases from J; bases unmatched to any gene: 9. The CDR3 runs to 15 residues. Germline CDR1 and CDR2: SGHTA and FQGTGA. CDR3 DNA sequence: TGTGCCAGCAGCTCATTAGCGGGTTCGGTAGATACGCAGTATTTT. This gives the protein CASSSLAGSVDTQYF.

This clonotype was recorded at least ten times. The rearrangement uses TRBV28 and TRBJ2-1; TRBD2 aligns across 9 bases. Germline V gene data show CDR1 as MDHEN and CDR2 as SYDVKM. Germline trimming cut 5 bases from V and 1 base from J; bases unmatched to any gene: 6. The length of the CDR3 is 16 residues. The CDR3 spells CASSVTSGASYNEQFF. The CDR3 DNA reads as TGTGCCAGCAGTGTGACTAGCGGCGCATCCTACAATGAGCAGTTCTTC.

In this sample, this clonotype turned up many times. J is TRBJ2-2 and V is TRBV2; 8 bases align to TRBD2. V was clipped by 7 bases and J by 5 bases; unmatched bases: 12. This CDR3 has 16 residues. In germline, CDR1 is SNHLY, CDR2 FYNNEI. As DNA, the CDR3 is TGTGCCAGCATCAAAGAGAGCGGGAGCAGAACCGGGGAGCTGTTTTTT. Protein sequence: CASIKESGSRTGELFF.

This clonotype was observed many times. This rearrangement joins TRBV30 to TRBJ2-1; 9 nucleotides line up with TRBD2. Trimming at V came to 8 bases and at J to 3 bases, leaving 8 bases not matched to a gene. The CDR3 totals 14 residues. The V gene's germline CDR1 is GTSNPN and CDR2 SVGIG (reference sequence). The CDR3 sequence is CAQFSGRGYNEQFF. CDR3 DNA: TGTGCCCAATTTAGCGGGAGAGGCTACAATGAGCAGTTCTTC.

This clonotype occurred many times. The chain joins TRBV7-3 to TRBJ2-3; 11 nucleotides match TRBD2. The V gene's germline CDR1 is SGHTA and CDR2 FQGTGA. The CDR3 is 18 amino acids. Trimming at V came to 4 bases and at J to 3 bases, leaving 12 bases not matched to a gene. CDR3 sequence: CASSSRLAGGWLTDTQYF. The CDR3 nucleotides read TGTGCCAGCAGCTCCCGCCTAGCGGGAGGATGGTTGACAGATACGCAGTATTTT.

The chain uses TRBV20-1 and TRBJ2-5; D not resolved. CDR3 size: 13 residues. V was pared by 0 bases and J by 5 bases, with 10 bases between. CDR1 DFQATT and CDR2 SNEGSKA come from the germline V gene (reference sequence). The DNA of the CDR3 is TGCAGTGCTAGAGACTCCGAATCGGAGACCCAGTACTTC. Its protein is CSARDSESETQYF.

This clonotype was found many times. The CDR3 bases are TGTGCCAGCAATTTGGGGTCTGGGTATGGCTACACCTTC. Residues: CASNLGSGYGYTF. This rearrangement joins TRBV6-1 to TRBJ1-2; unclear D gene. CDR3 size: 13 residues. V dropped 7 bases and J dropped 5 bases, with 14 bases sitting between them. In germline, CDR1 is MNHNS, CDR2 SASEGT.

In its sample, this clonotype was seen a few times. The CDR3 region has the DNA TGCGCCAGCAGCCAACTTCCAGGCCGAGGGGGCTACACCTTC. Protein product: CASSQLPGRGGYTF. The chain carries TRBV4-1 and TRBJ1-2; D is uncertain. V gave up 2 bases and J gave up 8 bases, with 15 bases separating them. The length of the CDR3 is 14 residues. Germline-derived CDR1 and CDR2 are MGHRA and YSYEKL.

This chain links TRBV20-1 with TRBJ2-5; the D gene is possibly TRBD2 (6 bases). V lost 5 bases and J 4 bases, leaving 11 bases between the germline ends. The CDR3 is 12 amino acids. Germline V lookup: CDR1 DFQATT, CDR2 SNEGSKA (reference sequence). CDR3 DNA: TGCAGTGCTGGCGGAGGGAGAGAGACCCAGTACTTC. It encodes CSAGGGRETQYF.

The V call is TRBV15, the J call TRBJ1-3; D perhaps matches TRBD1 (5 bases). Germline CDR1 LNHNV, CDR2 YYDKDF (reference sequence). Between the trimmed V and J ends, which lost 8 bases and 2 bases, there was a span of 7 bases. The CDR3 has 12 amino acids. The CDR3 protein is CATGAAGNTIYF. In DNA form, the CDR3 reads TGTGCCACCGGGGCAGCTGGAAACACCATATATTTT.

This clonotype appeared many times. CDR3 nucleotides: TGTGCCAGCAGCCAACCGAGGACTAGTCGGCAGTACTTC. The encoded protein is CASSQPRTSRQYF. This chain uses TRBV14 with TRBJ2-7; TRBD2 matches at 7 bases. Germline V gene lookup returns CDR1 SGHDN and CDR2 FVKESK. The junction had 7 bases not matched to a gene; V was cut back by 2 bases and J by 9 bases. This CDR3 spans 13 amino acids.

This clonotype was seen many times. CDR3 region: CATRQRQGSQVTDTQYF. CDR3 bases: TGTGCCACCAGGCAGAGGCAGGGGAGTCAGGTCACAGATACGCAGTATTTT. V gene TRBV10-3 combines with J gene TRBJ2-3, with D perhaps matching TRBD1 (6 bases). Trimming cost V 10 bases and J 2 bases, with 25 bases left between them. Germline CDR1 is ENHRY and CDR2 is SYGVKD. This CDR3 spans 17 amino acids.

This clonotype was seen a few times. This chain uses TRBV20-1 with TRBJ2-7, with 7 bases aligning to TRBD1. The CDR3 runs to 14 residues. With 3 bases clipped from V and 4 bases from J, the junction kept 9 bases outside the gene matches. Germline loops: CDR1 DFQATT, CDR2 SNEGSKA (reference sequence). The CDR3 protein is CSASSPARGYEQYF. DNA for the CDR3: TGCAGTGCTAGTAGCCCCGCCAGGGGGTACGAGCAGTACTTC.

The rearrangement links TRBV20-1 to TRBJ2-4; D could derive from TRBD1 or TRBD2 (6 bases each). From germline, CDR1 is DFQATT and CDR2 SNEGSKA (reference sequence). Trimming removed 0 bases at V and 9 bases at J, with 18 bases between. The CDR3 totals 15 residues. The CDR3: CSARDLGGSSAIQYF. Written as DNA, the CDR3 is TGCAGTGCTAGAGATTTGGGGGGCTCTAGCGCCATTCAGTACTTC.

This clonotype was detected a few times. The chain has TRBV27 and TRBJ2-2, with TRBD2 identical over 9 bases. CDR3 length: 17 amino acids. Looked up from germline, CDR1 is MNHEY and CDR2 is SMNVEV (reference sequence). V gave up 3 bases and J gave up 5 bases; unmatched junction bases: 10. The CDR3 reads CASSFVRAGGGTGELFF. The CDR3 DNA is TGTGCCAGCAGTTTTGTCCGAGCGGGAGGAGGTACCGGGGAGCTGTTTTTT.